Detailed here is one T cell receptor beta chain. Its target is unknown. From germline, CDR1 is SGHVS and CDR2 FNYEAQ. The CDR3 contains 16 residues. Trimming left V 5 bases short and J 3 bases short, with 17 bases between. This entry belongs to a study of high-grade serous ovarian cancer treatment subgroups. Background on the study: Each sample yielded on average around 7,300 unique TCR beta rearrangements from around 14,000 reads. Study results and caveats: Repertoire analysis covered CDR3 alone, not CDR1 or CDR2. Higher neoantigen levels went with greater TCR clonal relatedness. Repertoire similarity ranged roughly 0.1 to 0.79 between tumors of one patient.

Here immunoSEQ multiplex PCR was the method, and the copy in TCRdb shows in-frame clones only, minus some. The data hold 2,500 to 3,000 clones, with approximately 77% observed a single time. Tumor samples were obtained before definitive surgery or chemotherapy. Sequencing used tumor tissue. V gene TRBV7-6 combines with J gene TRBJ1-5, with D perhaps TRBD1 (6 bases). The sequence was collected from a human donor with high-grade serous ovarian cancer. The CDR3 loop is CASSPPRTEDNQPQHF. In nucleotides, the CDR3 is TGTGCCAGCAGCCCCCCCAGGACAGAAGACAATCAGCCCCAGCATTTT.